The present entry profiles one T cell receptor (beta chain) with its context. Its antigen remains unidentified. Per-nucleotide qualities are absent, and no much larger clonotype sits a single base away. TCRbeta CDR3 regions were amplified from genomic DNA by means of the immunoSEQ Assay, a bias-controlled multiplex PCR. Regarding the original processing steps: The number of nucleated cells in each sample was estimated by amplification of reference gene primers within the assay. Sequence reads were collapsed and filtered to measure the absolute abundance of every unique TCRbeta CDR3 rearrangement. For each sample, productive Simpson clonality was calculated as the square root of Simpson's diversity index over productive rearrangements. TCRdb limited this immuneACCESS table to in-frame rearrangements with V and J called. A share of clones is missing; checked studies link under half to unresolved V genes, and the rest is unexplained. V and J calls and clone size come straight from that table; D and trimming were deduced from the DNA. The sample table shows about 150,000 clones, and 84% are seen once. The top ten clonotypes cover approximately 40% of the sample.

The data are from a study of blood T cell repertoires in COVID-19 (dated by TCRdb to the early 2020s). A note on the overall study: The collaborator samples originated in the United States, Italy and Spain and spanned the acute and convalescent phases of COVID-19. Nearly every sample came with metadata listing a de-identified subject ID, COVID-19 status, age in years and sex. Where HLA class I and class II types were available, the types were taken from metadata supplied by the sample provider, not from assay-based typing. A freely available public database, intended as a resource for researchers studying the immune response to SARS-CoV-2, is where the repertoires were released. The samples were drawn from two sources: the first 160 participants of the ongoing ImmuneRACE study, and 1,000 to 1,500 subjects contributed by 6 global collaborators. The material from the prospective study consisted of cDNA or gDNA derived from T cells, B-cell-depleted T cells, or PBMCs. Subjects who had been exposed to COVID-19, were actively infected with it, or had recovered from it provided the deeply sampled blood TCRbeta repertoires that made up the dataset. The paper as a whole reports these results and caveats: How much clinical and demographic metadata was included differed by source and by participant, and the metadata was provided uncurated.

As encoded in the germline V gene, CDR1 is MNHEY while CDR2 is SVGAGI. Spanning cysteine to phenylalanine, the CDR3 consists of 15 amino acids. The sequence is cut down to CDR3 DNA, 45 bases in frame from base 1. Ends trimmed: V by 4 bases, J by 5 bases; bases unmatched to a gene: 6. Whole blood was collected in K2EDTA tubes by collaborating institutions according to the institutions' own protocols. Collaborator samples were shipped for TCRbeta analysis as frozen whole blood, isolated PBMCs, or DNA extracted from either sample type. The TCR sequence derives from a human donor in a cohort sampled during active COVID-19. What was sequenced was peripheral blood. Recombination linked TRBV6-5 to TRBJ2-1; TRBD2 agrees with 9 junctional bases. This receptor has the CDR3 CASSSLGLANNEQFF. The nucleotide sequence reads as follows: TGTGCCAGCAGTTCGCTTGGACTAGCGAACAATGAGCAGTTCTTC.